The clone carrying this T cell receptor (beta chain) was counted many times. Its antigen is as yet unknown. The unsorted libraries originated from 2 million PBMCs that had been stored at -80 C. This sample was included in a study of neurological immune-mediated disorders. Findings and caveats of the study: HTLV-1-associated myelopathy had the most TCR clonal expansion, whereas multiple sclerosis had the least (lower than in healthy controls). Private repertoires in all groups were suggested by the finding that expanded clones across subjects shared no CDR3 amino acid sequences.

Germline values: CDR1 SGHDN, CDR2 FVKESK. The CDR3 loop spans 16 amino acids. The V and J ends lost 4 bases and 11 bases, in that order; junction bases with no gene match: 14. The making of cDNA relied on 5'RACE with 10-nucleotide random UMIs. TCRdb reprocessed the 5' RACE reads via MiXCR and lists one record per CDR3 protein. Counted here are approximately 50,000 distinct CDR3 sequences, 9% to 12% occurring once; the ten biggest clones make up about 5%. Material for sequencing was PBMCs. The sequence derives from a man aged 70 or older with HTLV-1-associated myelopathy (HAM/TSP). The V and J genes are TRBV14 and TRBJ2-3; 11 nucleotides match TRBD2. CDR3 region: CASSPLLAGVERKQYF. In nucleotides, the CDR3 is TGTGCCAGCAGCCCCTTACTAGCGGGAGTCGAGAGAAAGCAGTATTTT.